This T cell receptor beta chain came from a study of CD8 T cells in Susac syndrome. Study overall: Patients with Susac syndrome, at blood draw, were therapy-naive, on corticosteroids, or on intravenous immunoglobulin alone. Points from the study as a whole: The Susac syndrome CD4+ T cell repertoires displayed no clonal expansion.

Sequencing of TCR beta was carried out in blood CD8+ and CD4+ T cells. Worth noting for this clonotype: Its antigen is undetermined.

The CDR3 is 16 residues long. Trimming stripped 5 bases from V and 2 bases from J, with 15 bases between. Germline lookup yields CDR1 MNHNS and CDR2 SASEGT. Reverse transcription of about 0.45 to 1 ug RNA was carried out with random hexamers. TCRdb re-analysed the immunoSEQ multiplex PCR reads in MiXCR, keeping a single row per CDR3 protein. The table includes more than 200,000 distinct CDR3 sequences, 85% to 95% detected once. The clonotype was recovered from a human donor with Susac syndrome. J is TRBJ2-2 and V is TRBV6-1, with no clear D. Sequencing input: CD4+ T cells from PBMCs. The DNA of the CDR3 is TGTGCCAGCAGTCGTAGCCCCCAACTAAACACCGGGGAGCTGTTTTTT. Translation gives CASSRSPQLNTGELFF.